Detailed here is one T cell receptor (beta chain). Its antigen is not known. Profiling relied on immunoSEQ multiplex PCR, and the TCRdb table lists in-frame clones only, not all of them. The data hold around 25,000 clones, with around 87% observed a single time. These data are taken from a study of T cell responses to AZD1222 COVID-19 vaccine. Study-wide results and caveats: White British people made up most donors, females outnumbered males, and clonal diversity was possibly underestimated. Repertoires were obtained solely post-peak T cell response. Once two AZD1222 doses were given, Spike-specific TCR breadth and depth went up.

The receptor comes from an adult who received the AZD1222 COVID-19 vaccine. Sequenced material: peripheral blood, taken 28 days after the second AZD1222 dose.

CDR3 coding DNA: TGTGCCAGCAGGCTGGGGGGGGAGAGCTCCTACGAGCAGTACTTC. Protein product: CASRLGGESSYEQYF. The chain employs TRBV28 and TRBJ2-7; 7 nucleotides align to TRBD2. The CDR3 has 15 amino acids. The V gene's germline CDR1 is MDHEN and CDR2 SYDVKM. V trimming: 6 bases; J trimming: 0 bases; junction bases outside the gene matches: 8.